The 20 T cell receptor beta chains below were found in one sample sequenced in a study of cytomegalovirus exposure and HLA in healthy donors. In the PCR, 60 Vbeta and 13 Jbeta primers were used. Using immunoSEQ multiplex PCR, the repertoire was profiled, and TCRdb retains in-frame clones only, with some absent. This repertoire shows approximately 90,000 clones, approximately 80% found once; its top ten account for more than 3%. What was sequenced was PBMCs. The receptors were sampled from a man between 25 and 39 years old in good health and CMV-seronegative.

The rearrangement uses TRBV2 and TRBJ2-1; 9 positions agree with TRBD2. Germline CDR1 is SNHLY and CDR2 is FYNNEI. The V and J ends lost 9 bases and 7 bases, in that order; junction bases with no gene match: 13. The CDR3 has 15 residues. The CDR3, as DNA: TGTGCCAGTCGAGTATTTAGCGGGAGCTCAAATGAGCAGTTCTTC. Translated: CASRVFSGSSNEQFF.

The chain recombines TRBV4-1 with TRBJ2-1; D is perhaps TRBD2 (6 bases). Trimming pared 0 bases from V and 7 bases from J, leaving 19 bases between. CDR3 size: 17 residues. CDR1 and CDR2 (germline): MGHRA, YSYEKL. In nucleotides, the CDR3 is TGCGCCAGCAGCCAAGAAGGCGCGGGAAACGGGTTAAATGAGCAGTTCTTC. This encodes CASSQEGAGNGLNEQFF.

The chain combines TRBV2 with TRBJ2-7; weak D call: TRBD1 (5 bases). Deletions cut 5 bases from V and 1 base from J, with 12 bases between. CDR1 and CDR2 (germline): SNHLY, FYNNEI. The CDR3 sequence is 14 residues long. Written as DNA, the CDR3 is TGTGCCAGCAGTACCCAGGGCACTTCCTACGAGCAGTACTTC. This encodes CASSTQGTSYEQYF.

V usage is TRBV5-6 and J usage is TRBJ1-5, with 9 bases that match TRBD1. The CDR3 totals 15 residues. J gave up 3 bases and V 4 bases, and 5 bases lay outside the gene matches. CDR1 is SGHDT and CDR2 is YYEEEE in the germline V gene. The chain's CDR3 is CASSLGQGNNQPQHF. As DNA, the CDR3 is TGTGCCAGCAGCCTGGGACAGGGCAACAATCAGCCCCAGCATTTT.

This CDR3 reads CAISDGQMGTEAFF. For the CDR3, the DNA is TGTGCCATCAGTGATGGACAGATGGGCACTGAAGCTTTCTTT. V and J are TRBV10-3 and TRBJ1-1; D perhaps matches TRBD1 (6 bases). V lost 3 bases and J 4 bases, leaving 12 bases between the germline ends. This CDR3 is 14 amino acids long. Germline V gene lookup returns CDR1 ENHRY and CDR2 SYGVKD.

The CDR3, as DNA: TGCGCCAGCAGCTTATGGACTAGCGGGAGGCAATCCTACGAGCAGTACTTC. This codes for CASSLWTSGRQSYEQYF. The chain joins TRBV5-1 to TRBJ2-7; TRBD2 agrees at 14 bases. V was clipped by 2 bases and J by 1 base; unmatched bases: 5. The V gene's germline CDR1 is SGHRS and CDR2 YFSETQ. The CDR3 is made up of 17 amino acids.

CDR3 sequence (DNA): TGTGCCAGCAGAATAAGACTAGCGGGAGAACACAATGAGCAGTTCTTC. It specifies CASRIRLAGEHNEQFF. The gene calls are TRBV28 and TRBJ2-1, with 12 positions matching TRBD2. The CDR3 is 16 amino acids. Germline V gene data show CDR1 as MDHEN and CDR2 as SYDVKM. V shed 6 bases and J 5 bases; nucleotides not matched to a gene: 8.

This clone was detected a few times. V gene TRBV11-2 combines with J gene TRBJ2-7, with 8 bases aligning to TRBD1. Germline-derived CDR1 and CDR2 are SGHAT and FQNNGV. This CDR3 has 19 amino acids. V gave up 4 bases and J gave up 2 bases; unmatched junction bases: 19. CDR3 residues: CASSSLRGVTGGSAYEQYF. The CDR3 DNA sequence: TGTGCCAGCAGCTCCCTCAGGGGGGTAACAGGGGGTTCAGCCTACGAGCAGTACTTC.

This chain joins TRBV5-1 and TRBJ1-6; D remains unclear. Germline values: CDR1 SGHRS, CDR2 YFSETQ. The V gene lost 3 bases and the J gene lost 4 bases, with 14 bases spanning the gap. There are 16 residues in the CDR3. The CDR3 DNA follows: TGCGCCAGCAGCTGGGGTCGGGATAATTATAATTCACCCCTCCACTTT. Its protein product is CASSWGRDNYNSPLHF.

CDR3 nucleotide sequence: TGTGCCAGCAGTCCTCCTTCCATGACAGGACCCTCCTTCCATGAGCAGTTCTTC. This gives the protein CASSPPSMTGPSFHEQFF. J is TRBJ2-1 and V is TRBV2; tentative D call: TRBD1 (6 bases). The CDR3 runs to 18 residues. Germline V gives CDR1 SNHLY, CDR2 FYNNEI. Trimming took 5 bases from V and 8 from J, leaving 28 bases between them.

With regard to this clone: The same CDR3 also results from other DNA sequences found in this sample. The chain has TRBV5-1 and TRBJ2-3; 7 nucleotides agree with TRBD2. Germline lookup yields CDR1 SGHRS and CDR2 YFSETQ. The CDR3 consists of 17 residues. V trimming: 0 bases; J trimming: 4 bases; junction bases outside the gene matches: 11. CDR3 DNA: TGCGCCAGCAGCTTGGGGACCAGCGGGAAGGCGGCAGATACGCAGTATTTT. Amino acids: CASSLGTSGKAADTQYF. Supplemented by reference TRBV5-1 and TRBJ2-3, the full variable domain reads KAGVTQTPRYLIKTRGQQVTLSCSPISGHRSVSWYQQTPGQGLQFLFEYFSETQRNKGNFPGRFSGRQFSNSRSEMNVSTLELGDSALYLCASSLGTSGKAADTQYFGPGTRLTVL.

The J gene is TRBJ1-1, the V gene TRBV18, with D perhaps TRBD1 (5 bases). Trimming removed 6 bases at V and 4 bases at J, with 15 bases between. From germline, CDR1 is KGHSH and CDR2 LQKENI. The CDR3 length is 14 residues. The CDR3 DNA reads TGTGCCAGCTCCGGGACCCGCGGGGTCACTGAAGCTTTCTTT. Its translation is CASSGTRGVTEAFF. The full variable domain, with the rest looked up from reference TRBV18 and TRBJ1-1, is NAGVMQNPRHLVRRRGQEARLRCSPMKGHSHVYWYRQLPEEGLKFMVYLQKENIIDESGMPKERFSAEFPKEGPSILRIQQVVRGDSAAYFCASSGTRGVTEAFFGQGTRLTVV.

The chain carries TRBV6-5 and TRBJ1-6, with 7 bases fitting TRBD1. Trimming took 6 bases from V and 5 from J; bases not matched to a gene: 7. Germline CDR1 MNHEY, CDR2 SVGAGI. CDR3 length equals 15 residues. Here the CDR3 DNA reads TGTGCCAGCAGCCAACTCGACAGGGATAATTCACCCCTCCACTTT. Its protein product is CASSQLDRDNSPLHF.

V usage is TRBV7-9 and J usage is TRBJ1-5; possible D gene TRBD1, 6 bases. Germline lookup yields CDR1 SEHNR and CDR2 FQNEAQ (reference sequence). Trimming cost V 8 bases and J 4 bases, with 9 bases left between them. This CDR3 is built from 12 residues. The CDR3 region is CASGRGNQPQHF. CDR3 DNA sequence: TGTGCCAGCGGTAGGGGGAATCAGCCCCAGCATTTT.

The chain employs TRBV5-1 and TRBJ1-5; 9 nucleotides line up with TRBD1. The germline V gene has CDR1 SGHRS and CDR2 YFSETQ. The V gene end was trimmed by 4 bases and the J gene end by 6 bases; junction bases not matched to a gene: 8. This CDR3 has 15 residues. CDR3 protein: CASSPGTGFGQPQHF. In nucleotides, the CDR3 is TGCGCCAGCAGCCCTGGGACAGGGTTCGGTCAGCCCCAGCATTTT. Full variable domain (missing parts from reference TRBV5-1 and TRBJ1-5): KAGVTQTPRYLIKTRGQQVTLSCSPISGHRSVSWYQQTPGQGLQFLFEYFSETQRNKGNFPGRFSGRQFSNSRSEMNVSTLELGDSALYLCASSPGTGFGQPQHFGDGTRLSIL.

The genes are TRBV9 and TRBJ2-7, with a weak D call TRBD2 (5 bases). Trimming shortened V by 4 bases and J by 0 bases, and 14 bases separated the two germline ends. There are 15 residues in the CDR3. Germline CDR1 is SGDLS and CDR2 is YYNGEE. Here the CDR3 DNA reads TGTGCCAGCAGCCCACGACTATCTGACTCCTACGAGCAGTACTTC. Its protein is CASSPRLSDSYEQYF.

The chain joins TRBV7-9 to TRBJ2-1; 11 bases map to TRBD2. Germline CDR1 and CDR2: SEHNR and FQNEAQ (reference sequence). CDR3 length equals 16 residues. V dropped 3 bases and J dropped 4; count of bases not matched to a gene: 5. The CDR3 loop reads CASSFGTSGGYNEQFF. The CDR3 DNA is TGTGCCAGCAGCTTCGGGACTAGCGGAGGATACAATGAGCAGTTCTTC. The whole variable domain, remainder taken from reference TRBV7-9 and TRBJ2-1, is DTGVSQNPRHKITKRGQNVTFRCDPISEHNRLYWYRQTLGQGPEFLTYFQNEAQLEKSRLLSDRFSAERPKGSFSTLEIQRTEQGDSAMYLCASSFGTSGGYNEQFFGPGTRLTVL.

The chain is built from TRBV19 and TRBJ1-5, with TRBD1 matching 9 bases. CDR1 LNHDA and CDR2 SQIVND come from the germline V gene (reference sequence). There are 15 residues in the CDR3. The V and J ends lost 9 bases and 6 bases, in that order; junction bases with no gene match: 12. Here the CDR3 reads CASKSGTGLFQPQHF. Written as DNA, the CDR3 is TGTGCCAGCAAGTCCGGGACAGGGCTTTTTCAGCCCCAGCATTTT.

This chain uses TRBV11-2 with TRBJ1-3; 7 bases are shared with TRBD1. V shed 6 bases and J 2 bases; nucleotides not matched to a gene: 4. This CDR3 has 14 residues. From germline, CDR1 is SGHAT and CDR2 FQNNGV. In DNA form, the CDR3 reads TGTGCCAGCAGAACGACAGGGACTGGAAACACCATATATTTT. It codes for CASRTTGTGNTIYF.

The gene calls are TRBV11-2 and TRBJ2-1; possibly TRBD2 for D (6 bases). Looked up from germline, CDR1 is SGHAT and CDR2 is FQNNGV. With 7 bases removed from V and 3 bases from J, the gap between germline ends came to 22 bases. The CDR3 sequence is 17 residues long. The CDR3 coding sequence is TGTGCCAGCACCCCTCGGCGGGGTAGCGGTGACTACAATGAGCAGTTCTTC. Amino acid sequence: CASTPRRGSGDYNEQFF.